A single sample gave rise to the 18 T cell receptor beta chains below, sequenced in a study of identifying expanded T cells in peripheral blood. Assay: immunoSEQ multiplex PCR; the TCRdb copy retains only in-frame clones and omits some. The sample records about 78,000 clones, 80% to 90% being singletons. The sequenced sample was blood. The receptors derive from a person aged 18 to 69 in good health.

Only a few counts were recorded for this clone. V gene TRBV30 combines with J gene TRBJ1-1; the match to TRBD1 covers 9 bases. V shed 4 bases and J 5 bases; nucleotides not matched to a gene: 5. This CDR3 has 13 amino acids. Germline-derived CDR1 and CDR2 are GTSNPN and SVGIG (reference sequence). CDR3 sequence reads: CAWTGQGGTEAFF. CDR3 nucleotides: TGTGCCTGGACGGGACAGGGAGGGACTGAAGCTTTCTTT.

This clone was counted only a few times. This chain links TRBV5-4 with TRBJ2-2, with a possible D match to TRBD1 (5 bases). CDR1 is SGHNT and CDR2 is YYREEE in the germline V gene (reference sequence). V lost 0 bases, J lost 5 bases, and 5 bases lay in between. The CDR3 length is 13 residues. CDR3 nucleotide sequence: TGTGCCAGCAGCTTGGACAGGACCGGGGAGCTGTTTTTT. Its translation is CASSLDRTGELFF.

In this sample, this clone turned up once. CDR3 sequence: CASSISTGALNTEAFF. DNA of the CDR3: TGTGCCAGTAGTATTTCGACAGGGGCCTTGAACACTGAAGCTTTCTTT. V gene TRBV19 combines with J gene TRBJ1-1; 8 bases fit TRBD1. V shed 3 bases and J 0 bases; nucleotides not matched to a gene: 6. The CDR3 is 16 residues long. CDR1 is LNHDA and CDR2 is SQIVND in the germline V gene (reference sequence).

This clone was seen once. J is TRBJ2-7 and V is TRBV28; perhaps D is TRBD1 or TRBD2 (5 bases each). The V end was cut by 6 bases, the J end by 2 bases, with 14 bases between. The CDR3 length is 14 residues. Germline CDR1 reads MDHEN; CDR2 reads SYDVKM. CDR3 residues: CASRAGTVPYEQYF. As DNA, the CDR3 is TGTGCCAGCAGGGCCGGGACGGTGCCCTACGAGCAGTACTTC.

The rearrangement uses TRBV10-3 and TRBJ1-4; no reliable D call. CDR1 is ENHRY, CDR2 SYGVKD, per germline. The V gene lost 2 bases and the J gene lost 8 bases, with 6 bases spanning the gap. The CDR3 is 12 amino acids. The CDR3 sequence: CAISEGEEKLFF. CDR3 bases: TGTGCCATCAGTGAGGGAGAGGAAAAACTGTTTTTT.

The V gene is TRBV7-6, the J gene TRBJ2-1; 8 nucleotides line up with TRBD1. Trimming cost V 4 bases and J 16 bases; bases outside gene matches: 12. Germline values: CDR1 SGHVS, CDR2 FNYEAQ. This CDR3 has 13 amino acids. CDR3 amino acids: CASSSPQQGEYFF. DNA for the CDR3: TGTGCCAGCAGCTCTCCGCAACAGGGGGAGTATTTCTTC.

The chain employs TRBV9 and TRBJ1-2, with D perhaps matching TRBD1 (5 bases). The CDR3 is 17 amino acids. Trimming stripped 0 bases from V and 3 bases from J, with 18 bases between. Germline values: CDR1 SGDLS, CDR2 YYNGEE. The CDR3 bases are TGTGCCAGCAGCGTAGCTTACGCGGGACCAACGGACTATGGCTACACCTTC. This gives the protein CASSVAYAGPTDYGYTF.

The rearrangement links TRBV5-6 to TRBJ1-2; a weak D match, TRBD1 (6 bases). The CDR3 extends over 13 amino acids. In germline, CDR1 is SGHDT, CDR2 YYEEEE. Trimming cost V 4 bases and J 4 bases, with 11 bases left between them. Written as DNA, the CDR3 is TGTGCCAGCAGCGACAGGACGACCTATGGCTACACCTTC. Its translation is CASSDRTTYGYTF.

V usage is TRBV5-4 and J usage is TRBJ2-1; TRBD2 matches 8 bases. V shed 4 bases and J 7 bases; nucleotides not matched to a gene: 13. The CDR3 has 16 residues. Looked up from germline, CDR1 is SGHNT and CDR2 is YYREEE (reference sequence). In nucleotides, the CDR3 is TGTGCCAGCAGCGCTTTAGGACTAGCCTCTGGGAATGAGCAGTTCTTC. This translates into CASSALGLASGNEQFF.

This rearrangement joins TRBV28 to TRBJ1-1; 9 nucleotides agree with TRBD1. Germline assignment: CDR1 MDHEN and CDR2 SYDVKM. The V and J ends lost 4 bases and 6 bases, in that order; junction bases with no gene match: 12. The CDR3 spans 16 residues. CDR3 protein: CASSYMVGQGFSEAFF. The DNA of the CDR3 is TGTGCCAGCAGTTATATGGTGGGACAGGGTTTTTCTGAAGCTTTCTTT.

The rearrangement uses TRBV19 and TRBJ2-3; the D gene is possibly TRBD2 (5 bases). The CDR3 covers 16 residues. Germline V gene lookup returns CDR1 LNHDA and CDR2 SQIVND (reference sequence). V gave up 5 bases and J gave up 1 base, with 16 bases separating them. As DNA, the CDR3 is TGTGCCAGTAGTGTCTTGGGCGGAGGAGGCACAGATACGCAGTATTTT. This gives the protein CASSVLGGGGTDTQYF.

This clone was found once. The genes are TRBV10-3 and TRBJ2-2; D gene ambiguous. CDR1 is ENHRY and CDR2 is SYGVKD in the germline V gene. V was clipped by 8 bases and J by 3 bases, with 10 bases between them. The length of the CDR3 is 13 residues. The DNA for the CDR3 is TGTGCCATCGTGGACGAATACACCGGGGAGCTGTTTTTT. The encoded protein is CAIVDEYTGELFF.

V and J are TRBV5-6 and TRBJ2-2; no reliable D call. Trimming took 4 bases from V and 4 from J, leaving 8 bases between them. Germline CDR1 and CDR2: SGHDT and YYEEEE. The CDR3 is made up of 13 amino acids. CDR3 sequence reads: CASSVVLTGELFF. For the CDR3, the DNA is TGTGCCAGCAGCGTGGTCCTCACCGGGGAGCTGTTTTTT.

This rearrangement joins TRBV9 to TRBJ2-3, with D tentatively TRBD1 or TRBD2 (6 bases each). Germline V gives CDR1 SGDLS, CDR2 YYNGEE. The CDR3 is made up of 15 amino acids. Deletions cut 0 bases from V and 1 base from J, with 9 bases between. The CDR3 nucleotides read TGTGCCAGCAGCGTAGAGGGGGGCGGCACAGATACGCAGTATTTT. Its translation: CASSVEGGGTDTQYF.

The gene calls are TRBV5-4 and TRBJ2-7; TRBD1 matches at 10 bases. V lost 0 bases to trimming and J lost 5 bases; unmatched junction nucleotides: 2. Germline values: CDR1 SGHNT, CDR2 YYREEE (reference sequence). The CDR3 runs to 14 residues. The CDR3 nucleotides are TGTGCCAGCAGCTTGGGGACAGGGGGAAACGAGCAGTACTTC. It codes for CASSLGTGGNEQYF.

There are many counts of this clone. V and J are TRBV9 and TRBJ2-7; D not certain. Germline values: CDR1 SGDLS, CDR2 YYNGEE. Trimming removed 0 bases from V and 0 bases from J, with 10 bases in between. The CDR3 contains 15 residues. CDR3 sequence reads: CASSVGAVSSYEQYF. The DNA for the CDR3 is TGTGCCAGCAGCGTAGGGGCGGTTAGCTCCTACGAGCAGTACTTC.

The genes are TRBV7-9 and TRBJ2-2; TRBD1 matches 7 bases. Germline assignment: CDR1 SEHNR and CDR2 FQNEAQ (reference sequence). The CDR3 totals 16 residues. Germline trimming cut 0 bases from V and 6 bases from J; bases unmatched to any gene: 7. The CDR3 sequence: CASSLAQTTGAGELFF. In DNA form, the CDR3 reads TGTGCCAGCAGCTTAGCGCAGACTACAGGGGCCGGGGAGCTGTTTTTT.

This rearrangement joins TRBV14 to TRBJ2-5; D remains ambiguous. Germline V gene data show CDR1 as SGHDN and CDR2 as FVKESK. The CDR3 has 15 residues. V lost 0 bases and J 1 base, leaving 9 bases between the germline ends. CDR3 DNA: TGTGCCAGCAGCCAAGATGTGGCGGCCCAAGAGACCCAGTACTTC. Amino acid sequence: CASSQDVAAQETQYF.